The 32 T cell receptor beta chains below all came from one sample that was sequenced in a study of cytomegalovirus exposure and HLA in healthy donors (dated by TCRdb to about 2017). The protocol used for the library was the immunoSEQ multiplex PCR assay. For the multiplex PCR, a mixture combining 60 forward primers for TCR Vbeta segments and 13 reverse primers for TCR Jbeta segments was used. Imported from immuneACCESS, the table was reduced by TCRdb to in-frame sequences with V and J called. These copies leave out some clones; in studies compared against another copy, an unresolved V gene accounts for under half, and the cause of the remainder is not known. Within this sample are about 98,000 clones, with approximately 69% of them counted one time only. Of the sample, around 1.3% is held by the ten largest clones. Sequenced: PBMCs. These receptors were taken from a female donor in good health and CMV-seronegative.

The chain couples TRBV6-5 to TRBJ1-1; D not resolved. From germline, CDR1 is MNHEY and CDR2 SVGAGI. There are 13 residues in the CDR3. V was trimmed by 7 bases and J by 2 bases, leaving 11 bases between them. This chain's CDR3 is CASTPAGNTEAFF. DNA for the CDR3: TGTGCCAGCACCCCTGCGGGAAACACTGAAGCTTTCTTT.

This clone was seen a few times. V gene TRBV5-1 combines with J gene TRBJ1-4; TRBD1 aligns across 7 bases. Unmatched junction bases numbered 5, after V lost 1 base and J lost 5 bases. CDR3 size: 15 residues. Germline V CDR1 and CDR2: SGHRS, YFSETQ. In DNA form, the CDR3 reads TGCGCCAGCAGCTTGTCGGGACAGCCAAATGAAAAACTGTTTTTT. As protein: CASSLSGQPNEKLFF.

The gene calls are TRBV5-4 and TRBJ1-6, with a possible D match to TRBD1 (6 bases). Trimming removed 4 bases from V and 4 bases from J, with 12 bases in between. CDR1 and CDR2 (germline): SGHNT, YYREEE (reference sequence). The CDR3 length is 15 residues. The CDR3 nucleotides read TGTGCCAGCAGCACCGGACAGATATATAATTCACCCCTCCACTTT. Encoded protein: CASSTGQIYNSPLHF. Complete variable domain (other parts from reference TRBV5-4 and TRBJ1-6): ETGVTQSPTHLIKTRGQQVTLRCSSQSGHNTVSWYQQALGQGPQFIFQYYREEENGRGNFPPRFSGLQFPNYSSELNVNALELDDSALYLCASSTGQIYNSPLHFGNGTRLTVT.

This clone came up once. The chain is built from TRBV4-1 and TRBJ1-5; perhaps TRBD1 as D (5 bases). CDR1 and CDR2 from the germline V gene are MGHRA and YSYEKL. The V gene lost 1 base and the J gene lost 7 bases, with 14 bases spanning the gap. CDR3 length: 15 amino acids. The CDR3 here is CASSQVGGEGQPQHF. The CDR3 DNA follows: TGCGCCAGCAGCCAAGTTGGCGGGGAGGGGCAGCCCCAGCATTTT.

For the CDR3, the DNA is TGTGCCAGCAGTAGACAACCCCAAGAGACCCAGTACTTC. It yields the protein CASSRQPQETQYF. The chain is built from TRBV6-5 and TRBJ2-5; no clear D gene. The germline V gene has CDR1 MNHEY and CDR2 SVGAGI. The ends were cut back, 5 bases at V and 1 base at J, with 8 bases in the middle. CDR3 length equals 13 residues.

The gene calls are TRBV6-1 and TRBJ1-4; D remains unclear. The CDR3 is 15 amino acids. Germline-derived CDR1 and CDR2 are MNHNS and SASEGT. V was shortened by 0 bases and J by 3 bases, with 8 bases between the two germline ends. The CDR3 region has the DNA TGTGCCAGCAGTGAAGCGGGCAGGTCTAATGAAAAACTGTTTTTT. It translates to CASSEAGRSNEKLFF.

The chain carries TRBV19 and TRBJ1-5; tentative D call: TRBD1 (5 bases). Per the germline V gene, CDR1 is LNHDA and CDR2 is SQIVND (reference sequence). V gave up 6 bases and J gave up 15 bases, with 21 bases separating them. This CDR3 has 13 amino acids. The CDR3 loop reads CASSPIPLDTPHF. The CDR3 bases are TGTGCCAGTAGCCCTATCCCCTTGGACACGCCGCATTTT.

Worth noting for this clone: At one boundary the junction diverges from the germline segment, which might be a read error. V usage is TRBV5-5 and J usage is TRBJ2-1, with TRBD2 matching 12 bases. Germline V CDR1 and CDR2: SGHKS, YYEKEE (reference sequence). This CDR3 contains 17 residues. CDR3 DNA sequence: TGTACCAGCAGCTCGTTCATGACTAGCGGGAGAAAGAATGAGCAGTTCTTC. It translates to CTSSSFMTSGRKNEQFF. Supplemented by reference TRBV5-5 and TRBJ2-1, the full variable domain reads DAGVTQSPTHLIKTRGQQVTLRCSPISGHKSVSWYQQVLGQGPQFIFQYYEKEERGRGNFPDRFSARQFPNYSSELNVNALLLGDSALYLCTSSSFMTSGRKNEQFFGPGTRLTVL.

The sample holds one count of this clone. The V and J genes are TRBV27 and TRBJ1-2, with 10 positions matching TRBD1. Trimming removed 6 bases from V and 4 bases from J; junction bases left unmatched: 8. This CDR3 spans 15 amino acids. Germline CDR1 and CDR2: MNHEY and SMNVEV (reference sequence). The CDR3 loop reads CASRPPRTGGYGYTF. CDR3 in DNA: TGTGCCAGCAGGCCCCCCCGGACAGGGGGCTATGGCTACACCTTC.

This CDR3 is CASSQELRNGYTF. In DNA, the CDR3 is TGTGCCAGCAGCCAAGAACTGAGAAATGGCTACACCTTC. The rearrangement uses TRBV14 and TRBJ1-2; no clear D. V lost 0 bases to trimming and J lost 6 bases, with 8 bases between them. The CDR3 consists of 13 residues. Germline loops: CDR1 SGHDN, CDR2 FVKESK. Supplemented by reference TRBV14 and TRBJ1-2, the full variable domain reads EAGVTQFPSHSVIEKGQTVTLRCDPISGHDNLYWYRRVMGKEIKFLLHFVKESKQDESGMPNNRFLAERTGGTYSTLKVQPAELEDSGVYFCASSQELRNGYTFGSGTRLTVV.

This clone appeared a few times. The chain uses TRBV7-3 and TRBJ2-7; D remains ambiguous. V gave up 5 bases and J gave up 3 bases, with 11 bases separating them. The V gene's germline CDR1 is SGHTA and CDR2 FQGTGA. The CDR3 runs to 13 residues. CDR3 sequence (DNA): TGTGCCAGCAGCCCTGTCGGAGTCTACGAGCAGTACTTC. Amino acids: CASSPVGVYEQYF.

The chain is built from TRBV11-3 and TRBJ2-7, with 11 bases matching TRBD2. The CDR3 length is 13 residues. Germline trimming cut 5 bases from V and 6 bases from J; bases unmatched to any gene: 3. Germline CDR1 reads SGHNT; CDR2 reads YENEEA. The DNA for the CDR3 is TGTGCCAGCAGCCTTAGCGGGGGGGGCGAGCAGTACTTC. This translates into CASSLSGGGEQYF.

The V call is TRBV27, the J call TRBJ2-5, with 9 bases matching TRBD2. V was pared by 8 bases and J by 5 bases, with 9 bases of the junction left unmatched. The germline V gene encodes CDR1 MNHEY and CDR2 SMNVEV (reference sequence). The CDR3 spans 14 residues. CDR3 DNA sequence: TGTGCCAGCGGGGGACTAGCAGGACCCGAGACCCAGTACTTC. As protein: CASGGLAGPETQYF.

This chain links TRBV11-2 with TRBJ2-7, with 7 nucleotides matching TRBD1. V lost 1 base and J lost 2; bases outside the gene matches: 8. There are 16 residues in the CDR3. Germline V gene sequence: CDR1 SGHAT, CDR2 FQNNGV. Here the CDR3 reads CASSLGRQGWAYEQYF. DNA for the CDR3: TGTGCCAGCAGCTTAGGTCGACAGGGATGGGCCTACGAGCAGTACTTC.

V is TRBV4-3 and J is TRBJ1-3, with unresolved D. With 4 bases removed from V and 3 bases from J, the gap between germline ends came to 13 bases. The germline V gene has CDR1 LGHNA and CDR2 YSLEER. CDR3 length: 15 amino acids. CDR3 protein: CASSLDLIGGNTIYF. The CDR3 region has the DNA TGCGCCAGCAGCCTAGACCTAATCGGTGGAAACACCATATATTTT.

This clone was found a few times. The V and J genes are TRBV6-6 and TRBJ1-2, with D perhaps TRBD1 (5 bases). CDR3 size: 14 residues. The germline gives CDR1 MNHNY, CDR2 SVGAGI (reference sequence). Trimming pared 5 bases from V and 4 bases from J, leaving 14 bases between. The CDR3 spells CASSPGTAAYGYTF. Written as DNA, the CDR3 is TGTGCCAGCAGTCCCGGGACTGCTGCCTATGGCTACACCTTC.

The chain couples TRBV7-2 to TRBJ1-2; TRBD1 matches at 11 bases. The CDR3 runs to 15 residues. Germline CDR1 reads SGHTA; CDR2 reads FQGNSA. V gave up 1 base and J gave up 7 bases; unmatched junction bases: 5. DNA for the CDR3: TGTGCCAGCAGCTTAGACCTTGGACAGGGGGCTGGCTACACCTTC. It yields the protein CASSLDLGQGAGYTF. Supplemented by reference TRBV7-2 and TRBJ1-2, the full variable domain reads GAGVSQSPSNKVTEKGKDVELRCDPISGHTALYWYRQSLGQGLEFLIYFQGNSAPDKSGLPSDRFSAERTGGSVSTLTIQRTQQEDSAVYLCASSLDLGQGAGYTFGSGTRLTVV.

This chain connects TRBV5-4 to TRBJ2-5, with 7 bases fitting TRBD2. V lost 0 bases to trimming and J lost 2 bases; unmatched junction nucleotides: 4. This CDR3 region has 15 residues. Germline V CDR1 and CDR2: SGHNT, YYREEE (reference sequence). This CDR3 reads CASSLGLAAQETQYF. The CDR3 coding sequence is TGTGCCAGCAGCTTGGGACTAGCAGCACAAGAGACCCAGTACTTC.

The chain joins TRBV18 to TRBJ1-4; 9 bases are shared with TRBD1. V lost 2 bases, J lost 7 bases, and 2 bases stayed unmatched. This CDR3 is 14 amino acids long. The germline V gene has CDR1 KGHSH and CDR2 LQKENI. The DNA of the CDR3 is TGTGCCAGCTCACCAACGACAGGGGGTGAAAAACTGTTTTTT. It specifies CASSPTTGGEKLFF.

The rearrangement uses TRBV5-4 and TRBJ2-1; 7 bases line up with TRBD1. The length of the CDR3 is 16 residues. V dropped 3 bases and J dropped 4; count of bases not matched to a gene: 10. Germline V gene sequence: CDR1 SGHNT, CDR2 YYREEE (reference sequence). The CDR3 nucleotides are TGTGCCAGCAGCTCGGGACAGCCAACAACTTACAATGAGCAGTTCTTC. The encoded protein is CASSSGQPTTYNEQFF. Variable domain in full (rest from reference TRBV5-4 and TRBJ2-1): ETGVTQSPTHLIKTRGQQVTLRCSSQSGHNTVSWYQQALGQGPQFIFQYYREEENGRGNFPPRFSGLQFPNYSSELNVNALELDDSALYLCASSSGQPTTYNEQFFGPGTRLTVL.

The chain joins TRBV7-9 to TRBJ2-1; 10 nucleotides match TRBD2. V trimming: 5 bases; J trimming: 3 bases; junction bases outside the gene matches: 7. The CDR3 totals 16 residues. Germline assignment: CDR1 SEHNR and CDR2 FQNEAQ (reference sequence). The CDR3 DNA sequence: TGTGCCAGCAGCACTCCGAGCGGGGGGGACTACAATGAGCAGTTCTTC. Protein product: CASSTPSGGDYNEQFF.

The J gene is TRBJ2-3, the V gene TRBV6-4; 7 bases line up with TRBD1. With V trimmed by 6 bases and J by 0 bases, 6 bases remained unmatched. CDR3 length: 15 residues. Germline assignment: CDR1 MRHNA and CDR2 SNTAGT. The CDR3 DNA follows: TGTGCCAGCAGCCGGGGACAGACTAGCACAGATACGCAGTATTTT. Protein: CASSRGQTSTDTQYF.

The CDR3 here is CASSAPAGVKNTEAFF. As DNA, the CDR3 is TGTGCCAGCAGTGCCCCCGCGGGAGTTAAGAACACTGAAGCTTTCTTT. The gene calls are TRBV28 and TRBJ1-1; no definite D call. Germline V gives CDR1 MDHEN, CDR2 SYDVKM. Trimming shortened V by 5 bases and J by 1 base, and 17 bases separated the two germline ends. This CDR3 contains 16 residues.

This clone has only a few counts. This sequence joins TRBV30 and TRBJ1-4; 11 nucleotides agree with TRBD1. This CDR3 region has 13 residues. V shed 1 base and J 10 bases; nucleotides not matched to a gene: 2. Germline CDR1 is GTSNPN and CDR2 is SVGIG (reference sequence). CDR3 in DNA: TGTGCCTGGAGTGATGGGACAGGGGGAAAACTGTTTTTT. Translation gives CAWSDGTGGKLFF.

V and J are TRBV27 and TRBJ1-2, with TRBD1 matching 7 bases. CDR1 MNHEY and CDR2 SMNVEV come from the germline V gene (reference sequence). V lost 6 bases to trimming and J lost 4 bases; unmatched junction nucleotides: 14. The CDR3 runs to 16 residues. CDR3 DNA: TGTGCCAGCAGCCGAACCAGACAGGGAGTGAGCTATGGCTACACCTTC. It specifies CASSRTRQGVSYGYTF.

This chain connects TRBV7-8 to TRBJ1-5; D remains ambiguous. The V gene lost 5 bases and the J gene lost 2 bases, with 13 bases spanning the gap. CDR3 length: 15 amino acids. From germline, CDR1 is SGHVS and CDR2 FQNEAQ. The CDR3 bases are TGTGCCAGCAGCCCAGAAGTTGCGGGCAATCAGCCCCAGCATTTT. Residues: CASSPEVAGNQPQHF.

In DNA, the CDR3 is TGTGCCAGCAGCACCGTTGCTAGCGGGGGGCAAGGGCAGTACTTC. Residues: CASSTVASGGQGQYF. V gene TRBV5-5 combines with J gene TRBJ2-7; TRBD2 matches 11 bases. The ends lost 4 bases at V and 9 bases at J; junction bases unmatched: 12. The CDR3 has 15 amino acids. Germline CDR1 and CDR2: SGHKS and YYEKEE (reference sequence). The variable domain in full, completed from reference TRBV5-5 and TRBJ2-7, reads DAGVTQSPTHLIKTRGQQVTLRCSPISGHKSVSWYQQVLGQGPQFIFQYYEKEERGRGNFPDRFSARQFPNYSSELNVNALLLGDSALYLCASSTVASGGQGQYFGPGTRLTVT.

The sample holds one count of this clone. The rearrangement links TRBV14 to TRBJ1-1; 8 positions agree with TRBD1. Losses at the gene ends were 2 bases for V and 2 bases for J; bases not matched to a gene: 7. Germline CDR1 SGHDN, CDR2 FVKESK. This CDR3 region has 16 residues. In nucleotides, the CDR3 is TGTGCCAGCAGCCAACGGACAGGGTCTATCAACACTGAAGCTTTCTTT. Translated: CASSQRTGSINTEAFF.

The V call is TRBV5-1, the J call TRBJ2-5, with TRBD2 matching 10 bases. The germline gives CDR1 SGHRS, CDR2 YFSETQ. The V and J ends lost 2 bases and 1 base, in that order; junction bases with no gene match: 11. This CDR3 comprises 18 residues. CDR3 amino acids: CASSLGGVAGGFQETQYF. The CDR3 DNA is TGCGCCAGCAGCTTAGGTGGAGTAGCGGGGGGCTTCCAAGAGACCCAGTACTTC.

The chain couples TRBV27 to TRBJ1-1; TRBD1 is a possible D gene (5 bases). The CDR3 extends over 14 amino acids. Germline CDR1 and CDR2: MNHEY and SMNVEV (reference sequence). Trimming took 5 bases from V and 0 from J, leaving 10 bases between them. For the CDR3, the DNA is TGTGCCAGCAGTCAAGGGGCCCTGAACACTGAAGCTTTCTTT. Translating gives CASSQGALNTEAFF.

The V and J genes are TRBV11-3 and TRBJ1-1, with TRBD1 identical over 7 bases. The length of the CDR3 is 14 residues. CDR1 and CDR2 from the germline V gene are SGHNT and YENEEA. The ends lost 6 bases at V and 11 bases at J; junction bases unmatched: 15. The CDR3 protein is CASRPPTGAPEAFF. CDR3 coding DNA: TGTGCCAGCAGACCTCCTACAGGGGCCCCGGAGGCTTTCTTT.

The gene calls are TRBV7-2 and TRBJ2-5; TRBD2 aligns across 7 bases. Per the germline V gene, CDR1 is SGHTA and CDR2 is FQGNSA. J lost 4 bases, V lost 5 bases, and 4 bases had no gene match. This CDR3 has 13 amino acids. CDR3 DNA: TGTGCCAGCAGCCCGGGACTACGAGAGACCCAGTACTTC. Translated: CASSPGLRETQYF.